Reported below is one T cell receptor beta chain. Libraries were prepared by immunoSEQ multiplex PCR; TCRdb keeps only in-frame clonotypes and omits some of them. The sample holds around 40,000 clones; roughly 85% are singletons and the top ten take 5.5% to 7%. These data originate in a study of radiotherapy plus CTLA-4 blockade in lung cancer. Whole-study context: Objective responses arose in approximately 19% of patients, and over 25% experienced disease control.

The clonotype was recovered from a human donor with non-small cell lung cancer who had stable disease on radiotherapy plus ipilimumab. This material consisted of peripheral blood, taken from a patient treated with radiotherapy plus ipilimumab.

CDR3 in amino acids: CASSVYTGESYNEQFF. For the CDR3, the DNA is TGTGCCAGCAGCGTATACACGGGAGAATCCTACAATGAGCAGTTCTTC. This chain joins TRBV9 and TRBJ2-1, with D perhaps matching TRBD2 (6 bases). Trimming cost V 1 base and J 1 base, with 12 bases left between them. Germline CDR1 is SGDLS and CDR2 is YYNGEE. The CDR3 contains 16 residues.